Below are 25 T cell receptor beta chains sequenced from a single sample in a study of T cell responses to AZD1222 COVID-19 vaccine (dated by TCRdb to the early 2020s). Library preparation was by the immunoSEQ multiplex PCR assay. TCRdb holds this immuneACCESS table with in-frame rearrangements only. Some clones are missing; in checked studies, unresolved V genes explain under half, and the rest has no known cause. Present in this sample are 95,000 to 150,000 clones, around 82% of which were seen just once. The ten largest clones capture over 5% of the sample. The time point label on this specimen signifies: baseline before first vaccination. Sequencing was performed on peripheral blood, taken on day 0 of AZD1222 vaccination. The receptors come from an adult in good health.

The genes are TRBV11-2 and TRBJ1-1; 7 bases map to TRBD1. V was clipped by 5 bases and J by 4 bases; unmatched bases: 16. Looked up from germline, CDR1 is SGHAT and CDR2 is FQNNGV. CDR3 length: 17 residues. As DNA, the CDR3 is TGTGCCAGCAGCCCAGGGGGGGGCCGGGTTTGGGGCACTGAAGCTTTCTTT. Residues: CASSPGGGRVWGTEAFF.

The chain employs TRBV6-2 or TRBV6-3 and TRBJ2-1; 12 bases map to TRBD2. V shed 4 bases and J 2 bases; nucleotides not matched to a gene: 9. The CDR3 sequence is 18 residues long. Germline values: CDR1 MNHEY, CDR2 SVGEGT. The chain's CDR3 is CASSFYLAGGSAYNEQFF. The CDR3 bases are TGTGCCAGCAGTTTTTACCTAGCGGGGGGGAGCGCCTACAATGAGCAGTTCTTC.

The rearrangement joins TRBV6-5 to TRBJ1-1; D remains ambiguous. V was cut by 6 bases and J by 4 bases, with 12 bases left in between. CDR3 size: 13 residues. Per the germline V gene, CDR1 is MNHEY and CDR2 is SVGAGI. CDR3 residues: CASSPWTGTEAFF. As DNA, the CDR3 is TGTGCCAGCAGCCCCTGGACGGGCACTGAAGCTTTCTTT.

CDR3 bases: TGTGCCAGTAGCCTCTCCGAGGGTCAGCCCCAGCATTTT. It codes for CASSLSEGQPQHF. This sequence joins TRBV19 and TRBJ1-5; no reliable D call. This CDR3 region has 13 residues. V was pared by 6 bases and J by 6 bases, with 12 bases between. CDR1 and CDR2 (germline): LNHDA, SQIVND (reference sequence).

A word on this clone: The sample has other DNA sequences that encode this CDR3 too. The chain joins TRBV5-1 to TRBJ2-3; D remains ambiguous. Trimming removed 0 bases from V and 1 base from J, with 3 bases in between. The CDR3 sequence is 13 residues long. Germline CDR1 SGHRS, CDR2 YFSETQ. The CDR3 coding sequence is TGCGCCAGCAGCTTGGGAGGCACAGATACGCAGTATTTT. It specifies CASSLGGTDTQYF.

About this clone: The junction and the germline gene differ at one end; a read error may be behind it. The chain uses TRBV7-7 and TRBJ1-4; D not certain. This CDR3 has 13 residues. The germline gives CDR1 SSHAT, CDR2 FNYEAQ (reference sequence). CDR3: CASSLKIGEKLFF. CDR3 DNA sequence: TGTGCTAGCAGCCTAAAAATAGGGGAAAAACTGTTTTTT.

The count of this clone is one. The rearrangement joins TRBV5-1 to TRBJ2-1; D possibly corresponds to TRBD1 (5 bases). The CDR3 length is 15 residues. Per the germline V gene, CDR1 is SGHRS and CDR2 is YFSETQ. Trimming took off 0 bases at V and 6 bases at J, with 13 bases between the two ends. The DNA of the CDR3 is TGCGCCAGCAGCTTGGCTATGGGGCGTGGCAATGAGCAGTTCTTC. Its protein product is CASSLAMGRGNEQFF.

With respect to this clone: At one end the junction does not follow the germline gene, possibly because of a read error. The chain has TRBV5-1 and TRBJ1-5; maybe TRBD1 (6 bases). Germline CDR1 reads SGHRS; CDR2 reads YFSETQ. This CDR3 region has 15 residues. CDR3 amino acids: CASSFRGGSDQPQHF. The CDR3 DNA follows: TGCGCCAGCAGCTTTAGGGGGGGTAGCGATCAGCCCCAGCATTTT.

V usage is TRBV6-1 and J usage is TRBJ1-2; D is possibly TRBD1 (5 bases). Germline V lookup: CDR1 MNHNS, CDR2 SASEGT. With 1 base removed from V and 4 bases from J, the gap between germline ends came to 22 bases. The CDR3 has 18 residues. The DNA of the CDR3 is TGTGCCAGCAGTGAAGGGGGGGTGTCAGGGATCACGGCCTATGGCTACACCTTC. Protein: CASSEGGVSGITAYGYTF.

The chain employs TRBV27 and TRBJ2-7, with D possibly TRBD1 on 5 matching bases. This CDR3 has 14 residues. Germline V CDR1 and CDR2: MNHEY, SMNVEV (reference sequence). The V end lost 6 bases, the J end lost 0 bases, and 12 bases lay between the germline ends. CDR3 nucleotide sequence: TGTGCCAGCAGATCCAGGGCCCGCTCCTACGAGCAGTACTTC. This codes for CASRSRARSYEQYF.

J is TRBJ1-2 and V is TRBV20-1, with TRBD1 matching 7 bases. J gave up 8 bases and V 6 bases, and 6 bases lay outside the gene matches. This CDR3 has 11 amino acids. The germline V gene has CDR1 DFQATT and CDR2 SNEGSKA (reference sequence). CDR3 residues: CSAEGAGGYTF. Written as DNA, the CDR3 is TGCAGTGCCGAGGGGGCGGGCGGCTACACCTTC.

The chain couples TRBV15 to TRBJ2-1, with D perhaps matching TRBD2 (6 bases). The V gene lost 5 bases and the J gene lost 8 bases, with 16 bases spanning the gap. CDR3 size: 14 residues. The germline V gene has CDR1 LNHNV and CDR2 YYDKDF (reference sequence). The CDR3 loop is CATSSGGEVDEQFF. As DNA, the CDR3 is TGTGCCACCAGCTCGGGCGGGGAGGTCGATGAGCAGTTCTTC.

This chain uses TRBV6-5 with TRBJ2-5, with unresolved D. The germline CDR1 and CDR2 sequences are MNHEY and SVGAGI. There are 13 residues in the CDR3. Trimming cost V 6 bases and J 3 bases, with 11 bases left between them. CDR3 bases: TGTGCCAGCAGGCAACCGAACAAAGAGACCCAGTACTTC. Protein: CASRQPNKETQYF.

J is TRBJ1-4 and V is TRBV7-9; 7 positions agree with TRBD1. CDR1 is SEHNR, CDR2 FQNEAQ, per germline (reference sequence). V lost 8 bases, J lost 5 bases, and 8 bases stayed unmatched. The CDR3 sequence is 14 residues long. The CDR3 sequence is CASPGGRGNEKLFF. The CDR3 nucleotides are TGTGCCAGCCCGGGAGGCAGGGGGAATGAAAAACTGTTTTTT.

The rearrangement joins TRBV18 to TRBJ2-2; tentative D call: TRBD1 (6 bases). Per germline, CDR1 KGHSH and CDR2 LQKENI. The V gene lost 4 bases and the J gene lost 4 bases, with 13 bases spanning the gap. This CDR3 region has 15 residues. The CDR3 nucleotides read TGTGCCAGCTCACTTAAGCCCAGGGGCACCGGGGAGCTGTTTTTT. This sequence encodes CASSLKPRGTGELFF.

The gene calls are TRBV7-9 and TRBJ2-7; 7 bases line up with TRBD1. Germline V lookup: CDR1 SEHNR, CDR2 FQNEAQ (reference sequence). Unmatched junction bases numbered 4, after V lost 2 bases and J lost 0 bases. This CDR3 comprises 15 residues. The CDR3 DNA follows: TGTGCCAGCAGCTTATGGGGGACAGCCTCCTACGAGCAGTACTTC. Translated, it gives CASSLWGTASYEQYF.

The chain is built from TRBV6-1 and TRBJ1-4, with no clear D. Trimming cost V 0 bases and J 6 bases, with 11 bases left between them. CDR3 length equals 15 residues. Germline V lookup: CDR1 MNHNS, CDR2 SASEGT. The CDR3 region is CASSEAMVGHEKLFF. CDR3 DNA: TGTGCCAGCAGTGAAGCGATGGTAGGGCATGAAAAACTGTTTTTT.

The V and J genes are TRBV23-1 and TRBJ1-1; D ambiguous. TRBV23-1 counts as an open reading frame of uncertain function. The CDR3 extends over 11 amino acids. The CDR3 nucleotides are TGCGCTACCCGGCGAGGAGCGGAGGCTTTCTTT. This encodes CATRRGAEAFF.

The chain carries TRBV5-1 and TRBJ1-3; perhaps TRBD1 as D (6 bases). V lost 4 bases, J lost 3 bases, and 20 bases lay in between. Germline CDR1 and CDR2: SGHRS and YFSETQ. The CDR3 runs 17 residues. The CDR3 sequence: CASSPREQGPVGNTIYF. The DNA of the CDR3 is TGCGCCAGCAGCCCCCGGGAACAGGGCCCGGTTGGAAACACCATATATTTT.

The chain couples TRBV12-5 to TRBJ2-7; 7 positions agree with TRBD1. The CDR3 is made up of 13 amino acids. Unmatched junction bases numbered 3, after V lost 2 bases and J lost 5 bases. Germline lookup yields CDR1 LGHNT and CDR2 FRNRAP. The CDR3 nucleotides are TGTGCTAGTGGTTTGAAAACAGGGGACGAGCAGTACTTC. Its protein is CASGLKTGDEQYF.

This clone was recorded once. The chain uses TRBV7-9 and TRBJ2-5; D uncertain. The CDR3 covers 13 residues. Germline V gene data show CDR1 as SEHNR and CDR2 as FQNEAQ (reference sequence). V was shortened by 2 bases and J by 8 bases, with 12 bases between the two germline ends. CDR3 sequence: CASSLYPNVTQYF. The CDR3 DNA reads TGTGCCAGCAGCTTATACCCAAATGTAACCCAGTACTTC.

This CDR3 is CASSPLRVWVDEQYF. The CDR3 DNA reads TGTGCCAGCTCACCACTCAGGGTTTGGGTCGACGAGCAGTACTTC. This chain joins TRBV18 and TRBJ2-7, with a weak D call TRBD1 (5 bases). Germline lookup yields CDR1 KGHSH and CDR2 LQKENI. The CDR3 contains 15 residues. Trimming pared 1 base from V and 5 bases from J, leaving 15 bases between.

The chain couples TRBV5-6 to TRBJ2-4; no clear D gene. Trimming took 6 bases from V and 9 from J, leaving 19 bases between them. CDR3 length equals 14 residues. Germline V gene sequence: CDR1 SGHDT, CDR2 YYEEEE. The CDR3 nucleotides read TGTGCCAGCAACGGTCGCGGCCAAGGTGGCATTCAGTACTTC. Protein sequence: CASNGRGQGGIQYF.

The gene calls are TRBV11-3 and TRBJ2-3, with 9 bases aligning to TRBD2. After removal of 5 bases from V and 1 base from J, the junction contained 7 bases not matched to a gene. Germline values: CDR1 SGHNT, CDR2 YENEEA. This CDR3 is 16 amino acids long. The CDR3: CASSLLAGKGTDTQYF. CDR3 sequence (DNA): TGTGCCAGCAGCCTCCTAGCGGGGAAGGGCACAGATACGCAGTATTTT.

The rearrangement links TRBV4-1 to TRBJ2-1; D might be TRBD1 (6 bases). Looked up from germline, CDR1 is MGHRA and CDR2 is YSYEKL. Trimming removed 1 base at V and 6 bases at J, with 10 bases between. CDR3 length equals 14 residues. Written as DNA, the CDR3 is TGCGCCAGCAGCCAAGTGGGGGCGACCAATGAGCAGTTCTTC. It codes for CASSQVGATNEQFF.